The next 10 T cell receptor beta chains were all read from a single sample in a study of early T cells in non-severe SARS-CoV-2 infection. TCRdb re-called the 5' RACE reads with MiXCR, one entry per CDR3 protein. The table lists roughly 61,000 distinct CDR3 sequences, 11% of them singletons. The sequenced sample was whole blood. Receptors originate from an adult who was a healthcare worker with PCR-confirmed SARS-CoV-2 infection or an uninfected control (not recorded which).

V and J are TRBV29-1 and TRBJ1-5; 7 positions agree with TRBD1. In germline, CDR1 is SQVTM, CDR2 ANQGSEA. This CDR3 has 13 residues. The trim removed 4 bases at V and 3 bases at J, leaving 3 bases unmatched. CDR3 DNA sequence: TGCAGCGTTGCAGGGGGTAACAATCAGCCCCAGCATTTT. Its protein product is CSVAGGNNQPQHF.

Many counts were recorded for this clonotype. The chain recombines TRBV12-3 or TRBV12-4 with TRBJ2-3, with D perhaps matching TRBD2 (5 bases). The CDR3 extends over 15 amino acids. Trimming cost V 5 bases and J 0 bases, with 12 bases left between them. The CDR3: CASSPSRTSTDTQYF. DNA for the CDR3: TGTGCCAGCAGTCCTAGCCGGACTAGCACAGATACGCAGTATTTT.

The V gene is TRBV9, the J gene TRBJ1-1; D uncertain. Germline V gives CDR1 SGDLS, CDR2 YYNGEE. V was pared by 4 bases and J by 1 base, with 8 bases between. The CDR3 consists of 13 residues. The CDR3 sequence is CASSPTKNTEAFF. CDR3 sequence (DNA): TGTGCCAGCAGCCCTACAAAGAACACTGAAGCTTTCTTT.

This clonotype came up many times. The chain uses TRBV19 and TRBJ1-1; TRBD1 matches 8 bases. The CDR3 totals 14 residues. The V segment lost 3 bases and the J segment 3 bases; nucleotides outside the gene matches: 3. Germline V lookup: CDR1 LNHDA, CDR2 SQIVND (reference sequence). CDR3 amino acids: CASSIQGAYTEAFF. CDR3 bases: TGTGCCAGTAGTATTCAGGGGGCCTACACTGAAGCTTTCTTT.

Only a few counts were recorded for this clonotype. This chain links TRBV19 with TRBJ2-2; 12 nucleotides line up with TRBD2. The CDR3 is 16 amino acids. The junction had 8 bases not matched to a gene; V was cut back by 5 bases and J by 7 bases. Germline V gene sequence: CDR1 LNHDA, CDR2 SQIVND (reference sequence). The CDR3 here is CASSVPGLAGDGELFF. The CDR3 region has the DNA TGTGCCAGTAGTGTGCCGGGACTAGCGGGCGACGGGGAGCTGTTTTTT.

At least ten counts were recorded for this clonotype. J is TRBJ2-3 and V is TRBV11-2; 9 bases are shared with TRBD1. V lost 5 bases, J lost 6 bases, and 6 bases stayed unmatched. Germline V gives CDR1 SGHAT, CDR2 FQNNGV. The CDR3 sequence is 14 residues long. CDR3 bases: TGTGCCAGCAGCGTGAACAGGGGGCAGGATACGCAGTATTTT. Translating gives CASSVNRGQDTQYF.

This sequence joins TRBV20-1 and TRBJ2-1; 9 bases fit TRBD2. Germline assignment: CDR1 DFQATT and CDR2 SNEGSKA (reference sequence). CDR3 size: 19 residues. Trimming at V came to 0 bases and at J to 1 base, leaving 13 bases not matched to a gene. The CDR3 loop is CSARDTGLASPRSYNEQFF. CDR3 nucleotides: TGCAGTGCTAGAGATACGGGACTAGCATCTCCTCGTTCCTACAATGAGCAGTTCTTC.

In this sample, this clonotype turned up many times. Germline and junction disagree at one end, which may indicate a read error. This chain connects TRBV9 to TRBJ1-4; the D gene is possibly TRBD1 (6 bases). Germline CDR1 and CDR2: SGDLS and YYNGEE. The CDR3 consists of 18 residues. The CDR3 reads CASSVGGRGAGANEKLFF. The CDR3 DNA is TGTGCCAGCAGCGTAGGAGGAAGAGGGGCAGGGGCTAATGAAAAACTTTTTTTT.

The rearrangement links TRBV20-1 to TRBJ1-1, with 8 bases fitting TRBD1. This CDR3 has 15 residues. The V gene's germline CDR1 is DFQATT and CDR2 SNEGSKA (reference sequence). The V and J ends lost 5 bases and 1 base, in that order; junction bases with no gene match: 9. For the CDR3, the DNA is TGCAGTGCTGTGAACGCCGGGACAGGGAACACTGAAGCTTTCTTT. This translates into CSAVNAGTGNTEAFF.

This clonotype was found many times. This chain uses TRBV7-9 with TRBJ2-7; D is possibly TRBD2 (6 bases). Germline V CDR1 and CDR2: SEHNR, FQNEAQ (reference sequence). V dropped 3 bases and J dropped 6 bases, with 9 bases sitting between them. The CDR3 contains 12 residues. This CDR3 is CASSFREVEQYF. The CDR3 DNA reads TGTGCCAGCAGCTTCAGGGAGGTCGAGCAGTACTTC.